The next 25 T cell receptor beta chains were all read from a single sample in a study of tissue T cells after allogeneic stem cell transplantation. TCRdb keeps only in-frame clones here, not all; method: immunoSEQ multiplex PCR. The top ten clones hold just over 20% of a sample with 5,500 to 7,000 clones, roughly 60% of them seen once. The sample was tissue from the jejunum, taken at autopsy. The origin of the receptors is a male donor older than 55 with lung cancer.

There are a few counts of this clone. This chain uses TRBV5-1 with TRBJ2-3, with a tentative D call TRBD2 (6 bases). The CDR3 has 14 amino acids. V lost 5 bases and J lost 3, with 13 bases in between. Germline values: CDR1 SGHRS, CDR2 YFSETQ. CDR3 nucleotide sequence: TGCGCCAGCAGTCGGAGCGGGTATACAGATACGCAGTATTTT. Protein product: CASSRSGYTDTQYF.

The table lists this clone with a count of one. In DNA form, the CDR3 reads TGTGCCAGTAGTCAGGCCGGCAGAGGGAACACCGGGGAGCTGTTTTTT. It specifies CASSQAGRGNTGELFF. V usage is TRBV19 and J usage is TRBJ2-2; no clear D. Between the trimmed V and J ends, which lost 5 bases and 1 base, there was a span of 14 bases. The CDR3 is made up of 16 amino acids. The V gene's germline CDR1 is LNHDA and CDR2 SQIVND (reference sequence). The full variable domain, its missing parts supplied by reference TRBV19 and TRBJ2-2, is DGGITQSPKYLFRKEGQNVTLSCEQNLNHDAMYWYRQDPGQGLRLIYYSQIVNDFQKGDIAEGYSVSREKKESFPLTVTSAQKNPTAFYLCASSQAGRGNTGELFFGEGSRLTVL.

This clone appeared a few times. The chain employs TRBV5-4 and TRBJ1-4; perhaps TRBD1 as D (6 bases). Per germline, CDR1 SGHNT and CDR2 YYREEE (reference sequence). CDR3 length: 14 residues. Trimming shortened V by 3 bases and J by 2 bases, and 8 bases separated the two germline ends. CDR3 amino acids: CASSSGDTNEKLFF. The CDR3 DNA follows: TGTGCCAGCAGCTCAGGGGATACTAATGAAAAACTGTTTTTT.

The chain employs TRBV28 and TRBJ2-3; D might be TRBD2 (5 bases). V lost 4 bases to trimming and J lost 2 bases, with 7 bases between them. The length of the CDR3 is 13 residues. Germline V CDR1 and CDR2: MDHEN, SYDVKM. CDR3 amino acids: CASSSGTTDTQYF. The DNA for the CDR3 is TGTGCCAGCAGTTCGGGAACCACAGATACGCAGTATTTT. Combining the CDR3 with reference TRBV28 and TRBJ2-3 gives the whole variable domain DVKVTQSSRYLVKRTGEKVFLECVQDMDHENMFWYRQDPGLGLRLIYFSYDVKMKEKGDIPEGYSVSREKKERFSLILESASTNQTSMYLCASSSGTTDTQYFGPGTRLTVL.

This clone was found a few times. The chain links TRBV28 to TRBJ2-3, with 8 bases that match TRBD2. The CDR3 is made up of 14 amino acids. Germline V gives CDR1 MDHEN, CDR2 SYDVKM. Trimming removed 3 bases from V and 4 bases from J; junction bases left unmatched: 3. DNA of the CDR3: TGTGCCAGCAGTTTGGGACTAGTCCCAGATACGCAGTATTTT. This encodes CASSLGLVPDTQYF.

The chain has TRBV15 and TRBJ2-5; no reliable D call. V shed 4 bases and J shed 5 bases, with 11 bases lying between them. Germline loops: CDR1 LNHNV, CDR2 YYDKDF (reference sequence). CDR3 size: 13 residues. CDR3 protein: CATSILLGETQYF. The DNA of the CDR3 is TGTGCCACCAGCATCCTTCTGGGGGAGACCCAGTACTTC.

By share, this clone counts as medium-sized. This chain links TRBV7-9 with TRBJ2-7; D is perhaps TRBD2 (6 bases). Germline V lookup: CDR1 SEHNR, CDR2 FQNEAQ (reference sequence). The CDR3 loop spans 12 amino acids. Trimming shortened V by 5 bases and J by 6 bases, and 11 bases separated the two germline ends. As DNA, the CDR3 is TGTGCCAGCAGCACGGGGGTAAGCGAGCAGTACTTC. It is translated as CASSTGVSEQYF.

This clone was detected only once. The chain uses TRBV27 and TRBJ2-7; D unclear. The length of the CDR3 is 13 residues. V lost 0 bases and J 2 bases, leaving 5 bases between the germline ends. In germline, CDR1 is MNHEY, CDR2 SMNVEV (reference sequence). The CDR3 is CASSLSRTYEQYF. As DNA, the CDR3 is TGTGCCAGCAGTTTATCACGGACCTACGAGCAGTACTTC.

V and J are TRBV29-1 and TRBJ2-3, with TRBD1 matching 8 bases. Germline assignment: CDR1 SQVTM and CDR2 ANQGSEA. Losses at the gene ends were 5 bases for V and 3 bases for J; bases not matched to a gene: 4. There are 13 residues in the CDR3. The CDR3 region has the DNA TGCAGCGTTCGGACAGGGTGGACAGATACGCAGTATTTT. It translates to CSVRTGWTDTQYF.

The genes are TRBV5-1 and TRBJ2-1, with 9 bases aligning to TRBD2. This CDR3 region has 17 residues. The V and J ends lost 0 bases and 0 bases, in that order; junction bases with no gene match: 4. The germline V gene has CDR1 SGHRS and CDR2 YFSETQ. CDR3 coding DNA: TGCGCCAGCAGCTTGGCGCCTAGCGGGGACTCCTACAATGAGCAGTTCTTC. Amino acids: CASSLAPSGDSYNEQFF.

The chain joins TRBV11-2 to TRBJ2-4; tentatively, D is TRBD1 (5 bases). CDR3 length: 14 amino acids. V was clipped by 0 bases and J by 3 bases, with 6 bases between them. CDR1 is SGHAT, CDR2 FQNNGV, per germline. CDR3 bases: TGTGCCAGCAGCTTAGACAGGGTCAAAAACATTCAGTACTTC. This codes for CASSLDRVKNIQYF.

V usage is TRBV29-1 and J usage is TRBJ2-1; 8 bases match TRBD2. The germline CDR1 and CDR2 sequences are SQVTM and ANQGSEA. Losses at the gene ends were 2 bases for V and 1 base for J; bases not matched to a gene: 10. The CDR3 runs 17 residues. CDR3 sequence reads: CSVELSGRVGSYNEQFF. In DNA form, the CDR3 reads TGCAGCGTTGAACTAAGCGGGAGAGTGGGATCCTACAATGAGCAGTTCTTC.

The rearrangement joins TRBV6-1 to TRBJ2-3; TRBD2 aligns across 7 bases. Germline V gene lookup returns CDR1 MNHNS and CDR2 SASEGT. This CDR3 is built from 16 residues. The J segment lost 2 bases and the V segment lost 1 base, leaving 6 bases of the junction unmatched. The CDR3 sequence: CASSEGASGITDTQYF. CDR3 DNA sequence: TGTGCCAGCAGTGAAGGGGCTAGCGGAATCACAGATACGCAGTATTTT.

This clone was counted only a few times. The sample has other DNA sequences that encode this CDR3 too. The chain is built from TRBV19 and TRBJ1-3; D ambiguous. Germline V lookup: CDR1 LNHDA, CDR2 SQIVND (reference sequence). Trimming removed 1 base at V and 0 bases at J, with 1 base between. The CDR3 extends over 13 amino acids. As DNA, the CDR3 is TGTGCCAGTAGTATAGGCTCTGGAAACACCATATATTTT. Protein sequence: CASSIGSGNTIYF.

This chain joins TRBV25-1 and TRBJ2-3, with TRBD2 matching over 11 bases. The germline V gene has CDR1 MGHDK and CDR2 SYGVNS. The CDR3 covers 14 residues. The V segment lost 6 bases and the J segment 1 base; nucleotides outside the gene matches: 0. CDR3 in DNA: TGTGCCAGCAGACTAGCGGGGGGCACAGATACGCAGTATTTT. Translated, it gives CASRLAGGTDTQYF.

The CDR3 is CASSLGVSYEQYF. CDR3 in DNA: TGCGCCAGCAGCCTGGGGGTATCCTACGAGCAGTACTTC. The gene calls are TRBV5-1 and TRBJ2-7, with D possibly called TRBD1 or TRBD2 (5 bases each). This CDR3 is 13 amino acids long. The germline CDR1 and CDR2 sequences are SGHRS and YFSETQ. The V gene lost 4 bases and the J gene lost 1 base, with 9 bases spanning the gap.

CDR3 coding DNA: TGCAGCGCCGCTCTCGTCTCTTCGGGGACATCAGCCGGGGAGCTGTTTTTT. Its protein is CSAALVSSGTSAGELFF. The rearrangement links TRBV29-1 to TRBJ2-2, with D possibly being TRBD1 (6 bases). The CDR3 length is 17 residues. Germline CDR1 SQVTM, CDR2 ANQGSEA. Trimming removed 7 bases at V and 6 bases at J, with 27 bases between.

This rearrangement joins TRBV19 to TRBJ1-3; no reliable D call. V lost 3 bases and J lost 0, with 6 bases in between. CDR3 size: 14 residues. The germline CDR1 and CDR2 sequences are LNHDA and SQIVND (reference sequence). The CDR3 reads CASSMVVSGNTIYF. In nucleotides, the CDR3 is TGTGCCAGTAGTATGGTGGTCTCTGGAAACACCATATATTTT.

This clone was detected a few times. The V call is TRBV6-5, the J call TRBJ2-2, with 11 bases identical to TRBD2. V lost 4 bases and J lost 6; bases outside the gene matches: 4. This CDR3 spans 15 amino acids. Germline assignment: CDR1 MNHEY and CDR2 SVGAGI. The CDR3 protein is CASSLAGGPPGELFF. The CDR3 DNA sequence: TGTGCCAGCAGTTTAGCGGGAGGGCCCCCCGGGGAGCTGTTTTTT.

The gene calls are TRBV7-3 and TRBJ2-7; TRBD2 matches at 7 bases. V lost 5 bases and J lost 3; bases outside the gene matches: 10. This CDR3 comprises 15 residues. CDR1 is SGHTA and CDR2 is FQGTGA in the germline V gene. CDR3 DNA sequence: TGTGCCAGCAGCGGCTCACTACTAGCGTGCTACGAGCAGTACTTC. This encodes CASSGSLLACYEQYF. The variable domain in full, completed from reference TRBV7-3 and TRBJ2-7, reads GAGVSQTPSNKVTEKGKYVELRCDPISGHTALYWYRQSLGQGPEFLIYFQGTGAADDSGLPNDRFFAVRPEGSVSTLKIQRTERGDSAVYLCASSGSLLACYEQYFGPGTRLTVT.

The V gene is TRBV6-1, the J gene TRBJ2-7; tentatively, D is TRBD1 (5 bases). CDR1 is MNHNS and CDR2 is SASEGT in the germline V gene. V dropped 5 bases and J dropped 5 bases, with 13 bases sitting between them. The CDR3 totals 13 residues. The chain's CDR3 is CASSPQGSNEQYF. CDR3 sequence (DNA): TGTGCCAGCAGTCCCCAGGGTTCCAACGAGCAGTACTTC.

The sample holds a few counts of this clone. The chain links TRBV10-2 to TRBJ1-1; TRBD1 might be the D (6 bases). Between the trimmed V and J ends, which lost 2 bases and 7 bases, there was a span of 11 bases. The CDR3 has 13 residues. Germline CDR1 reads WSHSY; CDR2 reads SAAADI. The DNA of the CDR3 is TGCGCCAGCAGTGAGCCGACAGGTGATGAAGCTTTCTTT. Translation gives CASSEPTGDEAFF.

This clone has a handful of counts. CDR3 amino acids: CASSFGPAGEQYF. DNA for the CDR3: TGTGCCAGCAGTTTCGGGCCGGCCGGGGAGCAGTACTTC. The chain recombines TRBV6-5 with TRBJ2-7, with D uncertain. Trimming took 4 bases from V and 7 from J, leaving 14 bases between them. CDR1 MNHEY and CDR2 SVGAGI come from the germline V gene. This CDR3 region has 13 residues.

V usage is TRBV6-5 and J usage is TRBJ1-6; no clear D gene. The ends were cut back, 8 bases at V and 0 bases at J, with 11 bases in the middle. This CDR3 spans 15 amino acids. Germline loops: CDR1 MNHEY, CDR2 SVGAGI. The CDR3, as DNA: TGTGCCAGCGCGGGCAGGAGCTCCTATAATTCACCCCTCCACTTT. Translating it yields CASAGRSSYNSPLHF.

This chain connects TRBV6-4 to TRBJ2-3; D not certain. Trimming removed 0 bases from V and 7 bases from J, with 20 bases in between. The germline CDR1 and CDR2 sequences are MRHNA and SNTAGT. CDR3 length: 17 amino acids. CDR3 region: CASSDSAANKPQYTQYF. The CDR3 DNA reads TGTGCCAGCAGTGACTCTGCGGCAAATAAGCCACAGTATACGCAGTATTTT.